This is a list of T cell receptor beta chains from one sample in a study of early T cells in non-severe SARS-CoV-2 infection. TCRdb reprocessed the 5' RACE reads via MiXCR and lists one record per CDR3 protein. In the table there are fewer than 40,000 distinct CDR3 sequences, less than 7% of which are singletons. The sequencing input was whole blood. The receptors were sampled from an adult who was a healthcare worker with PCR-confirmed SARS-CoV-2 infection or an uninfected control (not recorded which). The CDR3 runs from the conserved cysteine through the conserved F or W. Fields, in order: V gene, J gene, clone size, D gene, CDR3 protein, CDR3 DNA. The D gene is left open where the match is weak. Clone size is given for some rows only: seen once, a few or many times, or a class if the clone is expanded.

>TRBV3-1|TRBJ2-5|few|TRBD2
CASSQGLAGGGETQYF
TGTGCCAGCAGCCAAGGGCTAGCGGGAGGTGGAGAGACCCAGTACTTC
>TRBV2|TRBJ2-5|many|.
CASSNQETQYF
TGTGCCAGCAGTAACCAAGAGACCCAGTACTTC
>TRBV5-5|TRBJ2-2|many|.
CASSLGQSTGELFF
TGTGCCAGCAGCTTGGGGCAGTCCACCGGGGAGCTGTTTTTT
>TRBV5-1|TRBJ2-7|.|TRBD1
CASSADRGTGEQYF
TGCGCCAGCAGCGCTGACAGGGGAACTGGTGAGCAGTACTTC
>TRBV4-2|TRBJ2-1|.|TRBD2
CVSSQVPPGLAKVNEQFF
TGTGTCAGCAGCCAAGTTCCACCGGGACTAGCGAAGGTCAATGAGCAGTTCTTC
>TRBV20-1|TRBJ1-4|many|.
CSARDNQREKLFF
TGCAGTGCTAGGGACAACCAGCGGGAAAAACTGTTTTTT
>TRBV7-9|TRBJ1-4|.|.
CASSPIGGMGEKLFF
TGTGCCAGCAGCCCCATCGGGGGTATGGGCGAAAAACTGTTTTTT
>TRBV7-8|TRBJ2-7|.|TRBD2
CANSAFRGSSGRYEQYF
TGTGCCAACAGCGCCTTTAGGGGCTCTAGCGGGAGGTACGAGCAGTACTTC
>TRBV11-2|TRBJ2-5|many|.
CASSSGHVQETQYF
TGTGCCAGCAGCTCAGGACATGTACAAGAGACCCAGTACTTC
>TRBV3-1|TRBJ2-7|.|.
CASSQAEVYEQYF
TGTGCCAGCAGCCAAGCAGAGGTCTACGAGCAGTACTTC
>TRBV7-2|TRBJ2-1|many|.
CASSLRRNEQFF
TGTGCCAGCAGCCTCCGGAGGAATGAGCAGTTCTTC
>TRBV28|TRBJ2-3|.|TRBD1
CASSLWLWGQGGTDTQYF
TGTGCCAGCAGTTTATGGTTGTGGGGACAGGGAGGCACAGATACGCAGTATTTT
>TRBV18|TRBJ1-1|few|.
CASSPVGKGNTEAFF
TGTGCCAGCTCACCAGTCGGGAAGGGGAACACTGAAGCTTTCTTT
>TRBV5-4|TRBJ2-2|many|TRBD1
CASSIAGTENTGELFF
TGTGCCAGCAGCATCGCCGGGACAGAAAACACCGGGGAGCTGTTTTTT
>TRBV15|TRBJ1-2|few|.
CATSRDQGSDYTF
TGTGCCACCAGCAGAGATCAGGGTTCAGACTACACCTTC
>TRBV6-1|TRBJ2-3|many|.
CASLGGPSTDTQYF
TGTGCCAGCCTCGGGGGCCCTAGCACAGATACGCAGTATTTT
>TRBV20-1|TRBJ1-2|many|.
CSARENRASTYYGYTF
TGCAGTGCTAGAGAGAACAGGGCCTCCACTTATTATGGCTACACCTTC
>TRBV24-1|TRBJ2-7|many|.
CATSASDTTYEQYF
TGTGCCACCAGTGCCTCGGACACCACCTACGAGCAGTACTTC
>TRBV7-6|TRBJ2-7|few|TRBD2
CASSPAAGVSYEQYF
TGTGCCAGCAGCCCCGCGGCGGGGGTGTCCTACGAGCAGTACTTC
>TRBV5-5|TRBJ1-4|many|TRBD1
CASSLGQGEGKLFF
TGTGCCAGCAGCTTGGGACAGGGTGAAGGAAAACTGTTTTTT
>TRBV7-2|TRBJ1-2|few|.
CASSPRGLGYTF
TGTGCCAGCAGCCCGAGGGGCCTTGGCTACACCTTC
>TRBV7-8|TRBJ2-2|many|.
CASSIPGPGRELFF
TGTGCCAGCAGCATTCCGGGACCCGGTCGGGAGCTGTTTTTT
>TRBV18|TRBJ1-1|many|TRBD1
CASSPVPGQPNTEAFF
TGTGCCAGCTCACCAGTCCCGGGACAGCCGAACACTGAAGCTTTCTTT
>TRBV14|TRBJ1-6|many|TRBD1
CASSQTGGSYNSPLHF
TGTGCCAGCAGCCAAACAGGGGGCTCCTATAATTCACCCCTCCACTTT
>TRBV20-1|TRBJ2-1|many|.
CSASLYNEQFF
TGCAGTGCTAGTCTGTACAATGAGCAGTTCTTC
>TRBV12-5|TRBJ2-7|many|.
CASGLTRTGTLYEQYF
TGTGCTAGTGGTTTGACCAGGACCGGTACCTTGTACGAGCAGTACTTC
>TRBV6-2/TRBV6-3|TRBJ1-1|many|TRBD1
CASRGRGSNTEAFF
TGTGCCAGCAGGGGCAGGGGGAGCAACACTGAAGCTTTCTTT
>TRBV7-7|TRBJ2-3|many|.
CASSPYVAADTQYF
TGTGCTAGCAGCCCCTACGTGGCCGCAGATACGCAGTATTTT
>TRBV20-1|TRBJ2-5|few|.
CSARRTRVETQYF
TGCAGTGCTAGACGCACACGGGTGGAGACCCAGTACTTC
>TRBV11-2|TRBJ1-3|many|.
CASSLGQSTSGNTIYF
TGTGCCAGCAGCTTAGGACAGTCTACCTCTGGAAACACCATATATTTT
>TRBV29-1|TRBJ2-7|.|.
CSVDAGGYEQYF
TGCAGCGTTGATGCCGGAGGATACGAGCAGTACTTC